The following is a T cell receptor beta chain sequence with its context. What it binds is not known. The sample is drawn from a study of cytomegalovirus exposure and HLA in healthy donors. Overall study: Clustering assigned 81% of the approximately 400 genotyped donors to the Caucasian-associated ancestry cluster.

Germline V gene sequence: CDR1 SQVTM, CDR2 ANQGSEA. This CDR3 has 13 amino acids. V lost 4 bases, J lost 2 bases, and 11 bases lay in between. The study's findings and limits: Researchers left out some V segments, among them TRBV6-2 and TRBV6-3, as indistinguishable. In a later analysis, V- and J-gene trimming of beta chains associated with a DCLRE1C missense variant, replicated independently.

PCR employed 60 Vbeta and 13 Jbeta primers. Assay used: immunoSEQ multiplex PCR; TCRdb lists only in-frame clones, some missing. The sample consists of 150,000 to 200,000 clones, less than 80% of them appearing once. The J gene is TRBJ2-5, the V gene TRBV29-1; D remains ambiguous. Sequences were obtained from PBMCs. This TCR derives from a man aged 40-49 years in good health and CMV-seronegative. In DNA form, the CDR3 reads TGCAGCGTTGCCCCGTTACTTCAAGAGACCCAGTACTTC. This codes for CSVAPLLQETQYF.